A single sample is the source of the 15 T cell receptor beta chains below, sequenced in a study of cytomegalovirus exposure and HLA in healthy donors. Use of 60 Vbeta and 13 Jbeta primers characterized the PCR. Sequencing used immunoSEQ multiplex PCR; TCRdb keeps in-frame clones, though not all of them. The sample records 200,000 to 250,000 clones, about 85% being singletons. Sequencing was performed on PBMCs. These receptors all stem from a girl aged 2 to 10 in good health and CMV-seronegative.

V is TRBV15 and J is TRBJ1-5; D is perhaps TRBD1 (6 bases). The ends were cut back, 5 bases at V and 0 bases at J, with 17 bases in the middle. Germline loops: CDR1 LNHNV, CDR2 YYDKDF (reference sequence). There are 17 residues in the CDR3. DNA of the CDR3: TGTGCCACCAGCCCCCGGACAGATGCTTATAGCAATCAGCCCCAGCATTTT. Encoded protein: CATSPRTDAYSNQPQHF.

The chain combines TRBV6-7 with TRBJ2-3, with TRBD2 matching 7 bases. TRBV6-7 is treated as an ORF (open reading frame) with a function not yet certain. The CDR3 covers 16 residues. Trimming cost V 10 bases and J 1 base; bases outside gene matches: 14. The CDR3 region has the DNA TGTGCCAAAACCGGAGGCGGGAGATCTGGCACAGATACGCAGTATTTT. It translates to CAKTGGGRSGTDTQYF.

This chain connects TRBV6-5 to TRBJ2-6; D is possibly TRBD2 (6 bases). Germline CDR1 and CDR2: MNHEY and SVGAGI. V lost 3 bases to trimming and J lost 1 base, with 7 bases between them. There are 15 residues in the CDR3. This chain's CDR3 is CASSYRGSGANVLTF. CDR3 sequence (DNA): TGTGCCAGCAGTTATCGGGGGTCTGGGGCCAACGTCCTGACTTTC.

This clone was counted once. The chain joins TRBV19 to TRBJ2-7; TRBD2 agrees at 14 bases. The V gene end was trimmed by 5 bases and the J gene end by 0 bases; junction bases not matched to a gene: 3. The germline CDR1 and CDR2 sequences are LNHDA and SQIVND (reference sequence). This CDR3 is built from 16 residues. This chain's CDR3 is CASSPTSGGGSYEQYF. DNA for the CDR3: TGTGCCAGTAGTCCGACTAGCGGGGGGGGCTCCTACGAGCAGTACTTC.

The chain links TRBV30 to TRBJ2-1; 7 nucleotides match TRBD2. V shed 0 bases and J 3 bases; nucleotides not matched to a gene: 5. The CDR3 totals 15 residues. In germline, CDR1 is GTSNPN, CDR2 SVGIG (reference sequence). Here the CDR3 DNA reads TGTGCCTGGAGTGTAGGCGGGAGTCTCTACAATGAGCAGTTCTTC. Translation: CAWSVGGSLYNEQFF.

The chain recombines TRBV6-5 with TRBJ2-5; TRBD2 matches at 9 bases. This CDR3 comprises 16 residues. V dropped 2 bases and J dropped 1; count of bases not matched to a gene: 5. Germline CDR1 and CDR2: MNHEY and SVGAGI. CDR3 amino acids: CASSYTPSGAQETQYF. The CDR3 coding sequence is TGTGCCAGCAGTTACACCCCTAGCGGGGCCCAAGAGACCCAGTACTTC.

J is TRBJ1-5 and V is TRBV18; 9 nucleotides match TRBD1. Germline V gene lookup returns CDR1 KGHSH and CDR2 LQKENI. Germline trimming cut 4 bases from V and 4 bases from J; bases unmatched to any gene: 2. This CDR3 has 14 residues. The CDR3 DNA is TGTGCCAGCTCACAAGGGACAGGGAATCAGCCCCAGCATTTT. Residues: CASSQGTGNQPQHF.

This clone has only a few counts. The chain is built from TRBV5-1 and TRBJ2-7; the D gene is possibly TRBD1 (6 bases). Germline lookup yields CDR1 SGHRS and CDR2 YFSETQ. The CDR3 covers 12 residues. Deletions cut 9 bases from V and 1 base from J, with 11 bases between. The CDR3 here is CANKGESYEQYF. As DNA, the CDR3 is TGCGCCAACAAGGGGGAATCCTACGAGCAGTACTTC.

The rearrangement links TRBV7-6 to TRBJ2-5, with D maybe TRBD2 (5 bases). This CDR3 contains 15 residues. Germline CDR1 SGHVS, CDR2 FNYEAQ. The ends were cut back, 5 bases at V and 2 bases at J, with 15 bases in the middle. This CDR3 reads CASSPPGIHQETQYF. CDR3 sequence (DNA): TGTGCCAGCAGCCCCCCGGGGATCCATCAAGAGACCCAGTACTTC.

This chain joins TRBV4-1 and TRBJ1-1; D not certain. Trimming shortened V by 4 bases and J by 1 base, and 10 bases separated the two germline ends. The CDR3 is 14 residues long. Germline CDR1 reads MGHRA; CDR2 reads YSYEKL. CDR3 in DNA: TGCGCCAGCAGCCTCATCCCATGGAACACTGAAGCTTTCTTT. This codes for CASSLIPWNTEAFF.

The V gene is TRBV7-9, the J gene TRBJ2-5, with a possible D match to TRBD1 (7 bases). Germline V gene sequence: CDR1 SEHNR, CDR2 FQNEAQ (reference sequence). Trimming shortened V by 1 base and J by 4 bases, and 13 bases separated the two germline ends. CDR3 length: 15 amino acids. DNA of the CDR3: TGTGCCAGCAGCTTAGAGCCAGGGGGGACAGAGACCCAGTACTTC. Translating gives CASSLEPGGTETQYF.

This chain joins TRBV9 and TRBJ2-1; TRBD2 might be the D (6 bases). Germline values: CDR1 SGDLS, CDR2 YYNGEE. The length of the CDR3 is 16 residues. The V end lost 3 bases, the J end lost 10 bases, and 23 bases lay between the germline ends. CDR3 bases: TGTGCCAGCAGCGCACCCAGGGACTCGTCTGGTGGAGAGCAGTTCTTC. Its translation is CASSAPRDSSGGEQFF.

This chain links TRBV19 with TRBJ1-5; no definite D call. Trimming removed 6 bases from V and 3 bases from J, with 15 bases in between. The CDR3 spans 15 residues. Germline CDR1 is LNHDA and CDR2 is SQIVND (reference sequence). The CDR3 DNA reads TGTGCCAGTAGCCCCGGGGTGGGCTTCAATCAGCCCCAGCATTTT. Residues: CASSPGVGFNQPQHF.

V and J are TRBV7-9 and TRBJ1-6, with D unresolved. The CDR3 is 18 amino acids. Germline V gene data show CDR1 as SEHNR and CDR2 as FQNEAQ (reference sequence). The V gene lost 1 base and the J gene lost 0 bases, with 13 bases spanning the gap. The CDR3 protein is CASSLVVGRSSYNSPLHF. The CDR3 DNA is TGTGCCAGCAGCTTAGTGGTAGGGAGGAGCTCCTATAATTCACCCCTCCACTTT.

This clone has more than one count but fewer than ten. The chain uses TRBV4-1 and TRBJ2-5; D is perhaps TRBD1 (6 bases). The end of the DNA is better explained by TRBJ2-7, so the J call may be wrong. Germline lookup yields CDR1 MGHRA and CDR2 YSYEKL. This CDR3 comprises 14 residues. CDR3 in DNA: TGCGCCAGCAGCCAGGACGGACAGTCCTACGAGCAGTACTTC. It encodes CASSQDGQSYEQYF.